A selection of T cell receptor beta chains follows, all from one sample in a study of T cells in Graves' hyperthyroidism and ophthalmopathy. TCRdb recomputed calls from the multiplex PCR reads with MiXCR, one row per CDR3 protein. The data hold more than 500,000 distinct CDR3 sequences, with 46% observed a single time. The sequencing sample was made of peripheral blood or thyroid tissue (not recorded which). These receptor sequences come from an adult woman with Graves' disease, either hyperthyroidism or ophthalmopathy (not recorded which). Each CDR3 is given with its conserved first and last residue. The size of a clone is reported for some rows only, either as once, few or many, or as a class for expanded clones.

size	V	J	CDR3
many	TRBV7-2	TRBJ2-5	CASSRAGTETQYF
.	TRBV2	TRBJ2-2	CASTETGAGELFF
many	TRBV7-6	TRBJ1-1	CASSPQGARTEAFF
many	TRBV11-2	TRBJ2-5	CASSPGDRAQETQYF
.	TRBV20-1	TRBJ2-6	CSARALAGIPGANVLTF
many	TRBV7-9	TRBJ1-2	CASSSLVGQGSHYGYTF
many	TRBV7-2	TRBJ2-5	CASSFDRGTGETQYF
.	TRBV2	TRBJ1-1	CASTSAGNTEAFF
.	TRBV29-1	TRBJ2-5	CSAARRGETQYF
once	TRBV6-1	TRBJ2-5	CASRSGSPLQETQYF